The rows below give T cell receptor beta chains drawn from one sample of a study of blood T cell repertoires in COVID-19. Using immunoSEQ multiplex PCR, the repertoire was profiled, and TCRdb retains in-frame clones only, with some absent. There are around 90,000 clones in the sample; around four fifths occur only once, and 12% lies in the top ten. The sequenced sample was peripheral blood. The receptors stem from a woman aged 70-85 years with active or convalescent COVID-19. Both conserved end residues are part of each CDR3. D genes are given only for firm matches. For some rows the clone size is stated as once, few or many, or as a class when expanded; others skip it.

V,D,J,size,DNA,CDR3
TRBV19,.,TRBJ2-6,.,TGTGCCAGTAGTATATCCCCAGCAGGCCCAACTGGGGCCAACGTCCTGACTTTC,CASSISPAGPTGANVLTF
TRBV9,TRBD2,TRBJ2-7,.,TGTGCCAGCAGCGTAGCTCCCGAGAGCGGGGGCGCCTACGAGCAGTACTTC,CASSVAPESGGAYEQYF
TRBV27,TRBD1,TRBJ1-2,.,TGTGCCAGCAGCCAACAGGGGGCGGGTGGCTACACCTTC,CASSQQGAGGYTF
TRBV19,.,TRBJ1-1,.,TGTGCCAGTAGTATAGCCCCGGGGCAGGGGAACGCTGAAGCTTTCTTT,CASSIAPGQGNAEAFF
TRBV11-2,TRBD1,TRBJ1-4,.,TGTGCCAGCAGCTCAGGGACAGCTTTGTTTTTT,CASSSGTALFF
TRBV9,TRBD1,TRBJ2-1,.,TGTGCCAGCAGCACGTGGACAGGCAATGAGCAGTTCTTC,CASSTWTGNEQFF
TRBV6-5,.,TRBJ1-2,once,TGTGCCAGCAGTAACCGGGACATCACTAACTATGGCTACACCTTC,CASSNRDITNYGYTF
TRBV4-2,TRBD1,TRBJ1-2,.,TGTGCCAGCAGCCAAGAGCTGGACAGGGTGAGAGGCTACACCTTC,CASSQELDRVRGYTF
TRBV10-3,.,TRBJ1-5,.,TGTGCCATCAGTGAGTCGGGGCTCTATAGCAATCAGCCCCAGCATTTT,CAISESGLYSNQPQHF
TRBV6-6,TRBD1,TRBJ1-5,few,TGTGCCAGCATTCTAGCCCAGGGGGCAAGCAATCAGCCCCAGCATTTT,CASILAQGASNQPQHF
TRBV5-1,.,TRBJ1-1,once,TGCGCCAGCAGCTTGGGGGCTGGGTTGAACACTGAAGCTTTCTTT,CASSLGAGLNTEAFF
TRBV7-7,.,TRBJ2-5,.,TGTGCTAGCAGCTCCGGACTTCAAGAGACCCAGTACTTC,CASSSGLQETQYF
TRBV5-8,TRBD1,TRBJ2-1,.,TGTGCCAGCAGCTTGGAGGGACAGCCCTACAATGAGCAGTTCTTC,CASSLEGQPYNEQFF
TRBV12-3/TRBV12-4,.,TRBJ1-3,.,TGTGCCAGCAGCCCCCGAGGGAACACCATATATTTT,CASSPRGNTIYF
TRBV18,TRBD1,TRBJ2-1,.,TGTGCCAGCTCACCACCGGGGCAGGGGGCTCGGCAGTTCTTC,CASSPPGQGARQFF
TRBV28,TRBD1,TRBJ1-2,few,TGTGCCAGCAGGCGACAGGGGGCCTGGGATGGCTACACCTTC,CASRRQGAWDGYTF
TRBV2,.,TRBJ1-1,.,TGTGCCAGCAGGTGGGCCGGATTGAACACTGAAGCTTTCTTT,CASRWAGLNTEAFF
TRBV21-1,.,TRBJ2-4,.,TGTGCCAGCAGCAACCGGACCGGACAGAGGCCCTACGGCATTCAGTACTTC,CASSNRTGQRPYGIQYF
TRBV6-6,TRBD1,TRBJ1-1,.,TGTGCCAGCAGATATAAGGGGACAGGGTACTCAACTGAAGCTTTCTTT,CASRYKGTGYSTEAFF
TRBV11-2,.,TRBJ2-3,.,TGTGCCAGCAGCCCCGCGGGGAGTAATACGCAGTATTTT,CASSPAGSNTQYF
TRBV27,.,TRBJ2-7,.,TGTGCCAGCTCTTGGACATACCAGGCCTACGAGCAGTACTTC,CASSWTYQAYEQYF
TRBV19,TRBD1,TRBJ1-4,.,TGTGCCAGTAGAGGGACAGGGGATAATGAAAAACTGTTTTTT,CASRGTGDNEKLFF
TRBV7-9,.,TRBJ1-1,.,TGTGCCAGCAGCTTAGGTTGGGGAGCTGAAGCTTTCTTT,CASSLGWGAEAFF
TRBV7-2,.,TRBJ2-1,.,TGTGCCAGCAGCCCGTCCTTCAATGAGCAGTTCTTC,CASSPSFNEQFF
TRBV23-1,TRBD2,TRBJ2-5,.,TGCGCCAGCAGTACTCCGGGACTAGCGGCTTTTCAAGAGACCCAGTACTTC,CASSTPGLAAFQETQYF
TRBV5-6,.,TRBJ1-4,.,TGTGCCAGCAGCATCTCCTTAAATGAAAAACTGTTTTTT,CASSISLNEKLFF
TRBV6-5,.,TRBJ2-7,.,TGTGCCAGCAGTTACTCGAGCGGCCGCTACGAGCAGTACTTC,CASSYSSGRYEQYF
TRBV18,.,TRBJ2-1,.,TGTGCCAGCTCACCCCGGGGAGGCAGGGCTAGTGAGCAGTTCTTC,CASSPRGGRASEQFF
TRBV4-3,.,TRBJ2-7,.,TGCGCCAGCAGCCTCACAGGGACCCGCTCCTACGAGCAGTACTTC,CASSLTGTRSYEQYF
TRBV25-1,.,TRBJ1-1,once,TGTGCCAGCAGTGTAGGCAGCCCGAAGACTAAAGCTTTCTTT,CASSVGSPKTKAFF
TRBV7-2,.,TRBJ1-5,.,TGTGCCAGCAGCTTCTCCGGGACAAAGAATCAGCCCCAGCATTTT,CASSFSGTKNQPQHF
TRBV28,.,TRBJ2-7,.,TGTGCCAGCAGTCTCCAAACCGGGACAAGAAAAACCTACGAGCAGTACTTC,CASSLQTGTRKTYEQYF
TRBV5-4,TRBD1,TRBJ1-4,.,TGTGCCAGCAGCTATGGACAGGGGGTCGGAGAAAAACTGTTTTTT,CASSYGQGVGEKLFF
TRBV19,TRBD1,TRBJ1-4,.,TGTGCCAGTAAGGGGGCTGCGGCGCAACTGTTTTTT,CASKGAAAQLFF
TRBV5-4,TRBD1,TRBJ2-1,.,TGTGCCAGCAGCCGGGACAGGGGGGTGTATGAGCAGTTCTTC,CASSRDRGVYEQFF
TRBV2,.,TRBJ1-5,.,TGTGCCAGCAGCGCTGACCAGAGGCCTCAGCCCCAGCATTTT,CASSADQRPQPQHF
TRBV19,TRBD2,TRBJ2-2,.,TGTGCCAGCATACTAGCGGCGAACACCGGGGAGCTGTTTTTT,CASILAANTGELFF
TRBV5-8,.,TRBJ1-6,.,TGTGCCAGCAGCCGCCTGGGAGGCTCCTATAATTCACCCCTCCACTTT,CASSRLGGSYNSPLHF
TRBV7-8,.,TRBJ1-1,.,TGTGCCAGCAGGCGACCGGGAGAGGGCACTGAAGCTTTCTTT,CASRRPGEGTEAFF
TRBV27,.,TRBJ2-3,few,TGTGCCAGCTCCCTCAACCTAGTAGATACGCAGTATTTT,CASSLNLVDTQYF
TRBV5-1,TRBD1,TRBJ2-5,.,TGCGCCAGCAGCGCGGGACAGGGGCAAGAGACCCAGTACTTC,CASSAGQGQETQYF
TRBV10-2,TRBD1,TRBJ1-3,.,TGCGCCAGTTCGACAGGGGGCCTTGGAAACACCATATATTTT,CASSTGGLGNTIYF
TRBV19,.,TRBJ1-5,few,TGTGCCAGTAGCCAGACAGTTTCCCAGCATTTT,CASSQTVSQHF
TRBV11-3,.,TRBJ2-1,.,TGTGCCAGCAGCTTACAGGGTATAGGCAATGAGCAGTTCTTC,CASSLQGIGNEQFF
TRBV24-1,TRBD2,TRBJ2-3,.,TGTGCCACCAGTGACCGGGGGGAACTGCGTGATACGCAGTATTTT,CATSDRGELRDTQYF
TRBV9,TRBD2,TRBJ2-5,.,TGTGCCAGCAGCGTAGATGGAACGGGGAGGGGAGAGACCCAGTACTTC,CASSVDGTGRGETQYF
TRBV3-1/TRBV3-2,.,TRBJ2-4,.,TGTGCCAGCAGCCAAGATTCCAGGCTGGGCAAAAACATTCAGTACTTC,CASSQDSRLGKNIQYF
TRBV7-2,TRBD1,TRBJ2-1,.,TGTGCCAGCAGCTCACTCAGACAGGGGGCCTACAATGAGCAGTTCTTC,CASSSLRQGAYNEQFF